The present TCR beta chain was sequenced within a study of glioma-infiltrating T cells. This CDR3 comprises 12 residues. V lost 5 bases to trimming and J lost 11 bases, with 15 bases between them. Germline V gene data show CDR1 as LNHDA and CDR2 as SQIVND (reference sequence). Using RNA template, CDR3s of TCR alpha and beta were amplified with iRepertoire arm-PCR. A single record per CDR3 protein comes from TCRdb applying MiXCR to the multiplex PCR reads. This table has about 9,200 distinct CDR3 sequences, under 60% appearing once. Study outcomes and limitations: Very few CDR3 sequences were shared between tissue and blood. Tissue-blood divergence was below expectation in non-neoplastic patients, above in gliomas.

This clonotype is medium-sized in the sample. Its antigen is not identified. The chain combines TRBV19 with TRBJ1-1; D is uncertain. The receptor's source is a human donor with low-grade glioma or glioblastoma, undergoing nonglioma brain surgery, or in good health (not recorded which). Sequenced: glioma tissue, nonneoplastic brain tissue, or PBMCs (not recorded which). The CDR3 protein is CASSLENSRAFF. DNA of the CDR3: TGTGCCAGTAGTTTGGAGAACAGCCGGGCTTTCTTT.